The rows below give T cell receptor beta chains drawn from one sample of a study of blood T cells in healthy people across ages. TCRdb processed the 5' RACE reads anew with MiXCR; each CDR3 protein has one entry. This table has hundreds of thousands of distinct CDR3 sequences, roughly 58% appearing once. The specimen was blood. These receptors were obtained from a man in his fifties or sixties in good health. CDR3s include the opening cysteine and the closing phenylalanine or tryptophan. A D gene is named only where the DNA matches it firmly. Clone size is shown for a subset of rows, as once, few, many or a class of expanded clone.

D,J,V,size,length,DNA,CDR3
.,TRBJ2-5,TRBV10-3,.,13,TGTGCCATCAGTGAGTCGCTGGAAAATGTGCAGTACTTC,CAISESLENVQYF
TRBD2,TRBJ2-7,TRBV11-2,.,17,TGTGCCAGCAGACCCATTGCTAGCGGGGGGGTCGGTTACGAGCAGTACTTC,CASRPIASGGVGYEQYF
.,TRBJ2-1,TRBV5-1,.,16,TGCGCCAGCAGCTTAATTCTGGCAGGGGTGGACAATGAGCAGTTCTTC,CASSLILAGVDNEQFF
TRBD2,TRBJ2-3,TRBV10-3,.,15,TGTGCCATCAGTGATCTAGCGGGGTACACAGATACGCAGTATTTT,CAISDLAGYTDTQYF
.,TRBJ2-5,TRBV6-1,.,14,TGTGCCAGCAGTGGCCCTGGACTCATAGAGACCCAGTACTTC,CASSGPGLIETQYF
.,TRBJ2-5,TRBV4-1,.,17,TGCGCCAGCAGCCCAGTTTTCGGGGGCTCGGGGCAAGAGACCCAGTACTTC,CASSPVFGGSGQETQYF
TRBD1,TRBJ2-7,TRBV4-2,.,18,TGTGCCAGCAGCCAAGAAAGGAGGTCCGGGACAGGGCTAGGCGAGCAGTACTTC,CASSQERRSGTGLGEQYF
.,TRBJ2-3,TRBV11-1,.,14,TGTGCCAGCAGCTCCGGGACTCAATCAGATACGCAGTATTTT,CASSSGTQSDTQYF
.,TRBJ2-5,TRBV25-1,few,14,TGTGCCAGCAGTGACCCGGGGGTCCGAGAGACCCAGTACTTC,CASSDPGVRETQYF
.,TRBJ2-1,TRBV24-1,many,16,TGTGCCACCAGCACCCCGGGACGGACCTCCTACAATGAGCAGTTCTTC,CATSTPGRTSYNEQFF
TRBD1,TRBJ1-4,TRBV4-1,.,18,TGCGCCAGCAGCTGGGAACCGGGACAGGGGGCTAATAATGAAAAACTGTTTTTT,CASSWEPGQGANNEKLFF
TRBD2,TRBJ2-1,TRBV6-1,.,14,TGTGCCAGCAGTGAGGGCCGACTAGCCGGTGAGCAGTTCTTC,CASSEGRLAGEQFF
TRBD1,TRBJ2-5,TRBV28,few,15,TGTGCCAGCAGTTCACTTCGGACAGGGGAGGAGACCCAGTACTTC,CASSSLRTGEETQYF
.,TRBJ2-5,TRBV20-1,.,12,TGCAGTGCTAGAGATTGGGGGGAGACCCAGTACTTC,CSARDWGETQYF
.,TRBJ2-5,TRBV5-6,few,13,TGTGCCAGCAGCGTGATAACTACAGAGACCCAGTACTTC,CASSVITTETQYF
.,TRBJ1-1,TRBV4-1,.,16,TGCGCCAGCAGCCAAGTAGGTAGGGCCTTCGGCACTGAAGCTTTCTTT,CASSQVGRAFGTEAFF
.,TRBJ2-5,TRBV5-1,once,15,TGCGCCAGCACCTATGGGGCCATGTACCAAGAGACCCAGTACTTC,CASTYGAMYQETQYF
TRBD1,TRBJ1-4,TRBV3-1,.,16,TGTGCCAGCAGCCAAGGGGACAGGTCCGCAAATGAAAAACTGTTTTTT,CASSQGDRSANEKLFF
.,TRBJ1-4,TRBV11-2,.,15,TGTGCCAGCAGCCCGGCCGGGACGGTGTGGGAAAAACTGTTTTTT,CASSPAGTVWEKLFF
TRBD1,TRBJ1-1,TRBV7-8,.,16,TGTGCCAGCAGCTTACCTAACAGGGGGCGAAGCACTGAAGCTTTCTTT,CASSLPNRGRSTEAFF
.,TRBJ1-2,TRBV7-2,.,13,TGTGCCAGCACCAAAACGGTTAACTATGGCTACACCTTC,CASTKTVNYGYTF
.,TRBJ2-5,TRBV10-2,.,13,TGCGCCAGCAGCAACGACCCTCTTGGGACCCAGTACTTC,CASSNDPLGTQYF
.,TRBJ2-5,TRBV20-1,many,10,TGCAGTGCTGGGTCGGCGGCCCAGTACTTC,CSAGSAAQYF
.,TRBJ2-1,TRBV3-1,.,17,TGTGCCAGCAGCCAATGGCGTCCTAGCCGGAGTGGGACTGAGCAGTTCTTC,CASSQWRPSRSGTEQFF
TRBD1,TRBJ1-2,TRBV5-1,.,13,TGCGCCAGCAGCTTGGTTGGGACAGCGGGCTACACCTTC,CASSLVGTAGYTF
TRBD1,TRBJ2-5,TRBV15,.,16,TGTGCCACCAGCAGAGACAGGACAGGGGCCGTTTATGAGCAGTACTTC,CATSRDRTGAVYEQYF
TRBD2,TRBJ2-1,TRBV7-6,few,16,TGTGCCAGCAGCACCCTCGGACTAGTCACCTACAATGAGCAGTTCTTC,CASSTLGLVTYNEQFF
.,TRBJ1-6,TRBV28,.,9,TGTGCCACAGGTTCACCCCTCCACTTT,CATGSPLHF
.,TRBJ2-7,TRBV7-2,.,15,TGTGCCAGCAGCTTACTCCTTGGACAGTCCTACGAGCAGTACTTC,CASSLLLGQSYEQYF
.,TRBJ2-4,TRBV29-1,few,13,TGCAGCGTTGAACCTATAGCCAAAAACATTCAGTACTTC,CSVEPIAKNIQYF
TRBD1,TRBJ2-5,TRBV15,.,15,TGTGCCACCAGCAGGAGGGGACAGGGCCAAGAGACCCAGTACTTC,CATSRRGQGQETQYF
TRBD1,TRBJ2-5,TRBV6-1,.,13,TGTGCCAGCAGTGAACGGGGACAGGAGACCCAGTACTTC,CASSERGQETQYF
.,TRBJ1-6,TRBV6-5,.,15,TGTGCCAGCAGTTCCCCGGGGACCTATAATTCACCCCTCCACTTT,CASSSPGTYNSPLHF
.,TRBJ2-7,TRBV12-3/TRBV12-4,once,13,TGTGCCAGCAGTTTACCCACAGGGACTGAGCAGTACTTC,CASSLPTGTEQYF
.,TRBJ2-5,TRBV29-1,few,14,TGCAGCGTTGAAGAGCCGGTTAGCTGGGAGACCCAGTACTTC,CSVEEPVSWETQYF
TRBD1,TRBJ2-7,TRBV20-1,many,12,TGCAGTGCTAGCGGGACAGGGGCCGAGCAGTACTTC,CSASGTGAEQYF
TRBD2,TRBJ2-5,TRBV29-1,.,15,TGCAGCGTTACACTAGCGGGGGGGTTCGCAGAGACCCAGTACTTC,CSVTLAGGFAETQYF
.,TRBJ1-1,TRBV9,few,13,TGTGCCAGCAGGAACCAGTTGAACACTGAAGCTTTCTTT,CASRNQLNTEAFF
.,TRBJ2-7,TRBV5-1,.,15,TGCGCCAGCAGCCCGCGGCTAGGGACTTCGTACGAGCAGTACTTC,CASSPRLGTSYEQYF
.,TRBJ2-3,TRBV3-1,.,15,TGTGCCAGCAGCAAAGATGGGTCCCCGGGGGATACGCAGTATTTT,CASSKDGSPGDTQYF
.,TRBJ1-2,TRBV5-6,.,13,TGTGCCAGCAGTTATCGAATAGGGGATGGCTACACCTTC,CASSYRIGDGYTF
TRBD1,TRBJ2-6,TRBV6-1,.,17,TGTGCCAGCAAACGCGGGACAGGTCTGTCTGGGGCCAACGTCCTGACTTTC,CASKRGTGLSGANVLTF
TRBD1,TRBJ2-7,TRBV28,once,15,TGTGCCTGCAGAAGACCAGGGGGAAACTCCTACGAGCAGTACTTC,CACRRPGGNSYEQYF
TRBD2,TRBJ2-1,TRBV5-1,.,14,TGCGCCAGCAGCCCTGCAGGACTAGTGGATGAGCAGTTCTTC,CASSPAGLVDEQFF
TRBD1,TRBJ2-1,TRBV2,few,14,TGTGCCAGCAGTGGGGACAGGGATTACAATGAGCAGTTCTTC,CASSGDRDYNEQFF
TRBD2,TRBJ2-1,TRBV20-1,few,15,TGCAGTGCTAGAGATGGACTAGCGGGGGACAATGAGCAGTTCTTC,CSARDGLAGDNEQFF
.,TRBJ2-3,TRBV29-1,few,14,TGCAGCGTTGGAAGACTGGAGGTCACAGATACGCAGTATTTT,CSVGRLEVTDTQYF
TRBD2,TRBJ2-1,TRBV7-8,few,16,TGTGCCAGCAGCTTTAGCGGGGGTACCTCCTACAATGAGCAGTTCTTC,CASSFSGGTSYNEQFF
TRBD2,TRBJ2-1,TRBV3-1,.,16,TGTGCCAGCAGCCAAGCTCAACTAGCGGGGGACAATGAGCAGTTCTTC,CASSQAQLAGDNEQFF
TRBD1,TRBJ2-4,TRBV7-9,.,15,TGTGCCAGCAGCTTTATTGGACAGGAGAAGAACATTCAGTACTTC,CASSFIGQEKNIQYF
TRBD1,TRBJ1-2,TRBV6-6,.,15,TGTGCCAGCAGTTACCCCGGACAGGGGCGGTATGGCTACACCTTC,CASSYPGQGRYGYTF
.,TRBJ2-4,TRBV18,.,14,TGTGCCAGCTCCGGACAAGCAGCCAAAAACATTCAGTACTTC,CASSGQAAKNIQYF
TRBD2,TRBJ2-1,TRBV14,once,14,TGTGCCAGCAGCCCTACTAGCGTTTACAATGAGCAGTTCTTC,CASSPTSVYNEQFF
.,TRBJ2-5,TRBV28,once,15,TGTGCCAGCAGCTCCCCGGGAGGGGGCGAGGAGACCCAGTACTTC,CASSSPGGGEETQYF
.,TRBJ2-5,TRBV5-5,.,13,TGTGCCAGCAGCTGGGGGGACAAAGAGACCCAGTACTTC,CASSWGDKETQYF
TRBD1,TRBJ2-4,TRBV9,.,15,TGTGCCAGCAGCCGGACGACAGGGTCCAAAAACATTCAGTACTTC,CASSRTTGSKNIQYF
.,TRBJ1-2,TRBV7-2,few,13,TGTGCCAGCAGGCCTACATATAACTATGGCTACACCTTC,CASRPTYNYGYTF